This T cell receptor (beta chain) originates from a study of post-analysis software for immune sequencing data (dated by TCRdb to about 2015). With regard to the full study: Recorded disease courses included relapsing-remitting, secondary progressive and progressive-relapsing multiple sclerosis, with some patients lacking subtype annotation. Patient repertoires were compared against 10 to 12 previously published healthy control repertoires from donors aged 6 to 25 years. A subset of samples was prepared in parallel using single-end sample barcoding, then pooled and co-amplified after Illumina adapter ligation. Points the paper makes about the study in general: Multiple sclerosis patients had significantly lower normalized Chao1 diversity than controls, a result that suggests substantial peripheral T-cell clonal expansion. The control group was slightly older than the multiple sclerosis patient group. Strong co-clustering of samples prepared in the same batch was shown by direct clustering with F measure, prompting a batch-effect correction. Patients showed significantly higher frequencies than controls for a few TRBV segments, among them TRBV5-6, TRBV5-1 and TRBV20-1.

CDR1 and CDR2 were assigned from the germline V gene as SNHLY and FYNNEI. Inclusive of the bounding cysteine and phenylalanine, the CDR3 is 12 residues long. Only CDR3 DNA remains: 36 bases, in frame from the first base. A distance of 16 bases separates the germline ends of V and J, which lose 4 bases and 13 bases respectively. The library was produced with PCR. Sequencer: Illumina HiSeq 2500. To reduce PCR and sequencing biases, unique molecular identifiers were incorporated into the TCR beta cDNA libraries. Per 1 to 10 million input T cells, approximately 500,000 cDNA molecules were obtained, such that each molecule approximated one T cell. Patient libraries were prepared and sequenced with the same protocol used for the earlier healthy control dataset. Within a given batch, samples were prepared together, multiplexed and sequenced on the same HiSeq lane. As for the original processing: MIGEC was used to process the raw barcoded reads, and molecular identifier groups with only a single read were discarded before consensus assembly and CDR3 extraction. Clonotype tables were post-analysed with VDJtools, normalizing diversity by down-sampling all datasets to the smallest sample size. To correct batch-related cross-sample contamination, repertoire overlap clustering matched CDR3 amino acid sequences but not nucleotide sequences. In TCRdb, the public reads were trimmed at Q25 with fastp and aligned with MiXCR, with productive beta chains retained. Each record represents a unique CDR3 protein, reported with the most common genes and DNA among its rows. The V and J calls reflect TCRdb's pipeline rather than the authors' work. The sample table shows around 700,000 distinct CDR3 sequences, and roughly three fifths are seen once. The leading ten clones occupy around 11% of the sample.

Comment on this clonotype: Its antigen has not been determined. Base qualities are not provided; no much larger clone lies one nucleotide away.

TCR beta repertoires were profiled from peripheral blood of over 10 young patients with multiple sclerosis to demonstrate the VDJtools post-analysis software. The multiple sclerosis patients were children and adolescents between roughly 6 and 16 years of age. Rearrangement joined TRBV2 to TRBJ1-2; matching of 5 bases hints at TRBD1 as the D gene. This receptor was identified in a girl aged 2-10 years with multiple sclerosis. Source material: blood. The CDR3 protein is CASSVGFERGTF. The DNA reads as follows: TGTGCCAGCAGTGTGGGCTTCGAGAGGGGCACCTTC.